This T cell receptor beta chain was sequenced during a study of blood T cells in healthy people across ages. Study-wide findings and caveats: Conclusively comparing naive with antigen-experienced cells was impossible with unsorted PBMCs. There were more naive CD4+ cells and higher diversity in long-lived donors than in aged donors.

Per the germline V gene, CDR1 is SEHNR and CDR2 is FQNEAQ (reference sequence). The CDR3 loop spans 15 amino acids. Deletions cut 3 bases from V and 3 bases from J, with 15 bases between. A second about 7 to 11 cycle PCR used barcoded and J-beta primers. Each CDR3 protein is one row after TCRdb ran MiXCR on the 5' RACE reads. The sample has 1.4 million to 1.5 million distinct CDR3 sequences; 42% are singletons. In regard to this clonotype: Its specificity is not known.

The origin of this receptor is a woman younger than 30 in good health. This sequence joins TRBV7-9 and TRBJ2-7; maybe TRBD1 (6 bases). Input material: blood. The chain's CDR3 is CASSLSQGRFYEQYF. CDR3 bases: TGTGCCAGCAGCTTGTCACAGGGTAGGTTCTACGAGCAGTACTTC.